Reported below is one T cell receptor beta chain. This CDR3 region has 13 residues. Germline loops: CDR1 MDHEN, CDR2 SYDVKM. The ends lost 6 bases at V and 8 bases at J; junction bases unmatched: 3. The sample comes from a study of blood T cell repertoires in COVID-19. TCRdb keeps only in-frame clones here, not all; method: immunoSEQ multiplex PCR. In the table there are about 220,000 clones, 80% to 90% of which are singletons. Sequencing was done on a sample of PBMCs or T cells enriched from blood (not recorded which). This sequence was found in a woman aged 18-30 years in a cohort exposed to, infected with or recovered from COVID-19 (not recorded which). The chain carries TRBV28 and TRBJ1-4; TRBD1 matches at 10 bases. The DNA of the CDR3 is TGTGCCAGCAGAGACAGGGGGCGAGAAAAACTGTTTTTT. Its protein product is CASRDRGREKLFF. The full variable domain, completed using reference TRBV28 and TRBJ1-4, is DVKVTQSSRYLVKRTGEKVFLECVQDMDHENMFWYRQDPGLGLRLIYFSYDVKMKEKGDIPEGYSVSREKKERFSLILESASTNQTSMYLCASRDRGREKLFFGSGTQLSVL.